These 12 T cell receptor beta chains were all obtained from the same sample, sequenced in a study of blood T cell repertoires in COVID-19. Profiled with immunoSEQ multiplex PCR; TCRdb holds only in-frame clones, not every one. The repertoire holds a few hundred thousand clones, 84% seen once, with less than 20% in the top ten. The sample was peripheral blood. Receptors were obtained from an older person with COVID-19, enrolled during active disease.

The V call is TRBV28, the J call TRBJ2-3; TRBD2 might be the D (6 bases). Trimming shortened V by 8 bases and J by 2 bases, and 17 bases separated the two germline ends. The CDR3 runs to 15 residues. Germline V CDR1 and CDR2: MDHEN, SYDVKM. The DNA for the CDR3 is TGTGCCAGCTCCCCCATCCGGGAGATCACAGATACGCAGTATTTT. As protein: CASSPIREITDTQYF.

The chain links TRBV7-3 to TRBJ2-2; TRBD2 matches 9 bases. From germline, CDR1 is SGHTA and CDR2 FQGTGA. V trimming: 8 bases; J trimming: 4 bases; junction bases outside the gene matches: 5. The CDR3 length is 14 residues. The CDR3 here is CASGSSGVTGELFF. The CDR3 region has the DNA TGTGCCAGCGGCTCTAGCGGGGTCACCGGGGAGCTGTTTTTT.

The chain recombines TRBV6-5 with TRBJ2-2, with D maybe TRBD2 (6 bases). CDR1 is MNHEY, CDR2 SVGAGI, per germline. This CDR3 region has 14 residues. V lost 6 bases and J 1 base, leaving 9 bases between the germline ends. The CDR3, as DNA: TGTGCCAGCAGGGGCGGGGTGAACACCGGGGAGCTGTTTTTT. The encoded protein is CASRGGVNTGELFF.

This sequence joins TRBV28 and TRBJ1-2, with 10 bases lining up with TRBD1. From germline, CDR1 is MDHEN and CDR2 SYDVKM. The CDR3 totals 16 residues. Unmatched junction bases numbered 14, after V lost 5 bases and J lost 8 bases. CDR3 DNA: TGTGCCAGCAGTACACCTCGGACAGGGGGAACGGGGGGCTACACCTTC. It translates to CASSTPRTGGTGGYTF.

The gene calls are TRBV6-6 and TRBJ1-2, with 7 bases aligning to TRBD1. Trimming removed 7 bases from V and 8 bases from J; junction bases left unmatched: 13. Germline CDR1 MNHNY, CDR2 SVGAGI (reference sequence). This CDR3 region has 14 residues. For the CDR3, the DNA is TGTGCCAGCAAAGAACCGCAGGGGGTTCGCGGCTACACCTTC. Translated, it gives CASKEPQGVRGYTF.

J is TRBJ1-1 and V is TRBV15; unclear D gene. This CDR3 has 14 residues. Germline loops: CDR1 LNHNV, CDR2 YYDKDF (reference sequence). Between the trimmed V and J ends, which lost 1 base and 4 bases, there was a span of 10 bases. The CDR3 bases are TGTGCCACCAGCAGAGTATTTAGTTCCACTGAAGCTTTCTTT. Its translation: CATSRVFSSTEAFF.

This chain joins TRBV3-1 (or the pseudogene TRBV3-2) and TRBJ1-2; D uncertain. The V end was cut by 1 base, the J end by 0 bases, with 9 bases between. From germline, CDR1 is LGHDT and CDR2 YNNKEL (reference sequence). The CDR3 runs 15 residues. CDR3 protein: CASSQVAVSNYGYTF. CDR3 bases: TGTGCCAGCAGCCAAGTCGCAGTCTCTAACTATGGCTACACCTTC.

The chain employs TRBV27 and TRBJ1-6; 9 nucleotides agree with TRBD1. The CDR3 is 16 amino acids. Germline V gene lookup returns CDR1 MNHEY and CDR2 SMNVEV (reference sequence). V was pared by 2 bases and J by 7 bases, with 6 bases of the junction left unmatched. For the CDR3, the DNA is TGTGCCAGCAGTTTAATGACTACAGGGGGCAATTCACCCCTCCACTTT. The encoded protein is CASSLMTTGGNSPLHF.

The V call is TRBV4-3, the J call TRBJ2-1, with 11 bases fitting TRBD2. Trimming removed 4 bases from V and 4 bases from J; junction bases left unmatched: 3. The CDR3 spans 15 residues. Germline V gene sequence: CDR1 LGHNA, CDR2 YSLEER. The CDR3 region has the DNA TGCGCCAGCAGCCCTAGCGGGAGGCCATACAATGAGCAGTTCTTC. This translates into CASSPSGRPYNEQFF.

The chain has TRBV6-5 and TRBJ2-6, with 10 bases that match TRBD1. Trimming cost V 8 bases and J 0 bases; bases outside gene matches: 1. In germline, CDR1 is MNHEY, CDR2 SVGAGI. This CDR3 spans 15 amino acids. The CDR3 sequence is CASRDRGSGANVLTF. In DNA, the CDR3 is TGTGCCAGCCGGGACAGGGGCTCTGGGGCCAACGTCCTGACTTTC.

Here the CDR3 DNA reads TGCGCCAGCAGCCAAAACAGGGGCAATGAGCAGTTCTTC. Protein sequence: CASSQNRGNEQFF. This rearrangement joins TRBV4-3 to TRBJ2-1; 7 bases fit TRBD1. The CDR3 totals 13 residues. Germline CDR1 is LGHNA and CDR2 is YSLEER. Trimming at V came to 2 bases and at J to 6 bases, leaving 1 base not matched to a gene.

The genes are TRBV10-3 and TRBJ1-5; possible D gene TRBD1, 6 bases. Between the trimmed V and J ends, which lost 3 bases and 2 bases, there was a span of 8 bases. CDR3 length: 14 residues. From germline, CDR1 is ENHRY and CDR2 SYGVKD. CDR3 in amino acids: CAISDPGGNQPQHF. In DNA form, the CDR3 reads TGTGCCATCAGTGATCCAGGGGGCAATCAGCCCCAGCATTTT.